The rows below give T cell receptor beta chains drawn from one sample of a study of blood T cell repertoires in COVID-19. This table comes from immunoSEQ multiplex PCR, and its TCRdb copy is limited to in-frame clones, with some not included. Of roughly 180,000 clones in the sample, 60% to 85% were seen once. The sample consisted of peripheral blood. The receptors were sampled from a woman in her sixties or seventies with COVID-19, enrolled during active disease. Both conserved end residues are part of each CDR3. The D gene is left open where the match is weak. Clone size is shown for a subset of rows, as once, few, many or a class of expanded clone.

d_gene: -; j_gene: TRBJ2-2; abundance: -; v_gene: TRBV7-2; CDR3aa: CASIFSTGTPNGELFF; CDR3nt: TGTGCCAGTATTTTTAGTACAGGGACCCCGAACGGGGAGCTGTTTTTT
d_gene: TRBD1; j_gene: TRBJ2-5; abundance: -; v_gene: TRBV6-6; CDR3aa: CASSRLTGGPETQYF; CDR3nt: TGTGCCAGCAGTAGACTGACAGGGGGGCCAGAGACCCAGTACTTC
d_gene: -; j_gene: TRBJ1-2; abundance: -; v_gene: TRBV14; CDR3aa: CASSQTNRLWESYTF; CDR3nt: TGTGCCAGCAGCCAAACCAACAGGCTCTGGGAAAGCTACACCTTC
d_gene: TRBD1; j_gene: TRBJ1-5; abundance: -; v_gene: TRBV5-5; CDR3aa: CASSFGQGNQPQHF; CDR3nt: TGTGCCAGCAGCTTCGGACAGGGCAATCAGCCCCAGCATTTT
d_gene: TRBD1; j_gene: TRBJ2-5; abundance: -; v_gene: TRBV5-1; CDR3aa: CASSSGGTGGETQYF; CDR3nt: TGCGCCAGCAGCTCTGGAGGGACAGGGGGAGAGACCCAGTACTTC
d_gene: TRBD1; j_gene: TRBJ1-4; abundance: -; v_gene: TRBV27; CDR3aa: CASSLQGANEKLFF; CDR3nt: TGTGCCAGCAGTCTTCAGGGGGCAAATGAAAAACTGTTTTTT
d_gene: TRBD1; j_gene: TRBJ2-7; abundance: -; v_gene: TRBV5-1; CDR3aa: CASSLDGTGGPLLLGF; CDR3nt: TGCGCCAGCAGCTTGGATGGGACAGGGGGCCCCCTACTACTCGGTTTC
d_gene: TRBD2; j_gene: TRBJ2-5; abundance: -; v_gene: TRBV7-3; CDR3aa: CASSPDTGLAGETQYF; CDR3nt: TGTGCCAGCAGCCCAGATACCGGACTAGCTGGGGAGACCCAGTACTTC
d_gene: TRBD1; j_gene: TRBJ1-3; abundance: -; v_gene: TRBV4-2; CDR3aa: CASSQDGQGASGNTIYF; CDR3nt: TGTGCCAGCAGCCAAGATGGACAGGGGGCTTCGGGAAACACCATATATTTT
d_gene: -; j_gene: TRBJ1-4; abundance: -; v_gene: TRBV19; CDR3aa: CASSDRAGGWGEKLFF; CDR3nt: TGTGCCAGTAGTGACCGTGCGGGAGGTTGGGGCGAAAAACTGTTTTTT
d_gene: TRBD1; j_gene: TRBJ1-5; abundance: -; v_gene: TRBV15; CDR3aa: CATSRGRGTGQPQHF; CDR3nt: TGTGCCACCAGCAGAGGACGAGGGACAGGGCAGCCCCAGCATTTT
d_gene: TRBD1; j_gene: TRBJ1-6; abundance: -; v_gene: TRBV7-8; CDR3aa: CASSSGQENSPLHF; CDR3nt: TGTGCCAGCAGCTCAGGACAGGAGAATTCACCCCTCCACTTT
d_gene: TRBD2; j_gene: TRBJ2-3; abundance: once; v_gene: TRBV7-9; CDR3aa: CASSTQVAGGPATDTQYF; CDR3nt: TGTGCCAGCAGCACCCAGGTAGCGGGAGGCCCGGCGACAGATACGCAGTATTTT
d_gene: TRBD2; j_gene: TRBJ2-7; abundance: -; v_gene: TRBV5-6; CDR3aa: CASSSRTSGSGYEQYF; CDR3nt: TGTGCCAGCAGCTCCCGGACTAGCGGGAGTGGGTACGAGCAGTACTTC
d_gene: TRBD1; j_gene: TRBJ2-3; abundance: -; v_gene: TRBV5-1; CDR3aa: CASSLAGTGSTDTQYF; CDR3nt: TGCGCCAGCAGCTTGGCCGGGACAGGGAGCACAGATACGCAGTATTTT